This entry lists 30 T cell receptor beta chains sequenced from one sample in a study of beta chain features in type 1 diabetes. Of the isolated RNA, all was reverse transcribed, and so the sequenced material was expressed TCRB transcripts. Clones were read by immunoSEQ multiplex PCR, and TCRdb kept only the in-frame ones, dropping some. Counted here are 250,000 to 300,000 clones, around 25% occurring once; the ten biggest clones make up roughly 0.011%. General study points: Type 1 diabetes patients had moderately but significantly shorter TCRB CDR3s in all four CD4+ subsets.

Their cognate antigens are unknown. Material for sequencing was naive CD4+ T cells from blood. The source of these receptors is a woman in her 30s with type 1 diabetes.

In its sample, this clone was seen a few times. The chain couples TRBV6-5 to TRBJ1-1; D not resolved. This CDR3 contains 12 residues. Trimming cost V 9 bases and J 12 bases, with 20 bases left between them. Germline V gene sequence: CDR1 MNHEY, CDR2 SVGAGI. Written as DNA, the CDR3 is TGTGCCAGTTCCCACAGACGGGAGGAGTCTTTCTTT. It codes for CASSHRREESFF.

This clone occurred a few times. The chain has TRBV28 and TRBJ1-5; D is perhaps TRBD1 (6 bases). Germline V CDR1 and CDR2: MDHEN, SYDVKM. With 3 bases removed from V and 7 bases from J, the gap between germline ends came to 13 bases. This CDR3 has 14 residues. CDR3 in amino acids: CASSLGGLRQPQHF. The CDR3 DNA follows: TGTGCCAGCAGTTTGGGGGGGCTGAGGCAGCCCCAGCATTTT.

V and J are TRBV11-3 and TRBJ2-1, with TRBD2 matching 10 bases. This CDR3 spans 15 amino acids. V was pared by 3 bases and J by 10 bases, with 9 bases of the junction left unmatched. Germline CDR1 is SGHNT and CDR2 is YENEEA. The CDR3 spells CASSFSGRTQGEQFF. CDR3 sequence (DNA): TGTGCCAGCAGCTTTAGCGGGAGGACCCAGGGGGAGCAGTTCTTC.

The CDR3 reads CATSRVASMNTEAFF. Here the CDR3 DNA reads TGTGCCACCAGCAGAGTGGCAAGTATGAACACTGAAGCTTTCTTT. The V gene is TRBV15, the J gene TRBJ1-1; D gene uncertain. The germline V gene encodes CDR1 LNHNV and CDR2 YYDKDF (reference sequence). CDR3 length: 15 amino acids. Trimming stripped 1 base from V and 0 bases from J, with 9 bases between.

This chain uses TRBV5-6 with TRBJ2-7; 12 bases map to TRBD2. In germline, CDR1 is SGHDT, CDR2 YYEEEE. V trimming: 9 bases; J trimming: 3 bases; junction bases outside the gene matches: 4. CDR3 size: 13 residues. The chain's CDR3 is CATSTSGGYEQYF. CDR3 DNA sequence: TGTGCCACCTCGACTAGCGGGGGCTACGAGCAGTACTTC.

The chain is built from TRBV4-2 and TRBJ1-2; 9 nucleotides line up with TRBD1. Germline trimming cut 2 bases from V and 5 bases from J; bases unmatched to any gene: 12. CDR3 size: 17 residues. CDR1 is LGHNA and CDR2 is YNFKEQ in the germline V gene. The CDR3 DNA reads TGTGCCAGCAGCCAAATATCCCGGGACAGGGAGATATATGGCTACACCTTC. It yields the protein CASSQISRDREIYGYTF.

The rearrangement joins TRBV29-1 to TRBJ2-5, with 8 bases that match TRBD2. The CDR3 contains 14 residues. J gave up 5 bases and V 3 bases, and 8 bases lay outside the gene matches. Germline V gene sequence: CDR1 SQVTM, CDR2 ANQGSEA. CDR3 residues: CSVDGGAWWETQYF. CDR3 DNA: TGCAGCGTTGACGGGGGGGCTTGGTGGGAGACCCAGTACTTC.

This clone has a single count. This chain links TRBV2 with TRBJ2-1; possibly TRBD2 for D (6 bases). Trimming removed 6 bases from V and 3 bases from J, with 12 bases in between. The CDR3 loop spans 14 amino acids. CDR1 and CDR2 from the germline V gene are SNHLY and FYNNEI. The CDR3 loop reads CASRDTSSYNEQFF. CDR3 sequence (DNA): TGTGCCAGCAGAGATACTAGCAGCTACAATGAGCAGTTCTTC.

This clone appeared a few times. The chain recombines TRBV2 with TRBJ1-1; no clear D gene. This CDR3 is built from 14 residues. Germline V gives CDR1 SNHLY, CDR2 FYNNEI. The V end was cut by 3 bases, the J end by 1 base, with 9 bases between. This CDR3 is CASSEAVQNTEAFF. The CDR3 nucleotides read TGTGCCAGCAGTGAGGCAGTGCAGAACACTGAAGCTTTCTTT.

The rearrangement joins TRBV6-1 to TRBJ2-7, with a tentative D call TRBD2 (5 bases). Germline loops: CDR1 MNHNS, CDR2 SASEGT. The CDR3 spans 17 residues. V lost 4 bases and J lost 0, with 19 bases in between. CDR3 DNA sequence: TGTGCCAGCAGTGGACCCTTAGGGAGAACCTTCTCCTACGAGCAGTACTTC. Protein: CASSGPLGRTFSYEQYF.

The chain has TRBV5-1 and TRBJ2-1; TRBD2 matches at 7 bases. V was pared by 4 bases and J by 6 bases, with 13 bases of the junction left unmatched. Germline V gene lookup returns CDR1 SGHRS and CDR2 YFSETQ. The CDR3 length is 16 residues. CDR3 loop: CASSRLGAGKSNEQFF. The CDR3 bases are TGCGCCAGCAGCCGTCTGGGAGCGGGAAAGTCCAATGAGCAGTTCTTC. Variable domain in full (rest from reference TRBV5-1 and TRBJ2-1): KAGVTQTPRYLIKTRGQQVTLSCSPISGHRSVSWYQQTPGQGLQFLFEYFSETQRNKGNFPGRFSGRQFSNSRSEMNVSTLELGDSALYLCASSRLGAGKSNEQFFGPGTRLTVL.

This clone appeared a few times. The chain has TRBV18 and TRBJ1-1; D call uncertain. CDR3 length equals 16 residues. Trimming removed 2 bases at V and 3 bases at J, with 16 bases between. The germline V gene encodes CDR1 KGHSH and CDR2 LQKENI. The CDR3 DNA sequence: TGTGCCAGCTCACCAAATGAGGAGGCTATCCACACTGAAGCTTTCTTT. It yields the protein CASSPNEEAIHTEAFF.

This clone has just a few counts. V and J are TRBV2 and TRBJ1-2; 7 nucleotides agree with TRBD1. J was trimmed by 3 bases and V by 5 bases; bases with no gene match: 12. Germline CDR1 SNHLY, CDR2 FYNNEI. The CDR3 is made up of 16 amino acids. CDR3 protein: CASSLSWRGLYYGYTF. CDR3 coding DNA: TGTGCCAGCAGTCTCTCATGGAGGGGGCTATACTATGGCTACACCTTC.

The chain joins TRBV7-3 to TRBJ2-1; 7 nucleotides align to TRBD1. There are 11 residues in the CDR3. Unmatched junction bases numbered 0, after V lost 5 bases and J lost 8 bases. The germline V gene encodes CDR1 SGHTA and CDR2 FQGTGA. The CDR3 bases are TGTGCCAGCAGCAGGGGGCATGAGCAGTTCTTC. Protein sequence: CASSRGHEQFF.

The sample holds a few counts of this clone. The chain couples TRBV27 to TRBJ1-2; D remains ambiguous. Germline values: CDR1 MNHEY, CDR2 SMNVEV (reference sequence). The CDR3 is made up of 13 amino acids. Trimming cost V 3 bases and J 9 bases, with 14 bases left between them. CDR3 residues: CASSFSSGLSYTF. The DNA of the CDR3 is TGTGCCAGCAGTTTCTCCTCGGGTCTCAGCTACACCTTC.

This chain joins TRBV19 and TRBJ2-1, with 7 bases fitting TRBD1. Germline assignment: CDR1 LNHDA and CDR2 SQIVND (reference sequence). The CDR3 runs to 15 residues. V lost 4 bases, J lost 8 bases, and 11 bases stayed unmatched. The CDR3 loop is CASSTRQGGTYEQFF. The CDR3 bases are TGTGCCAGTAGTACAAGACAGGGCGGTACGTATGAGCAGTTCTTC.

The V call is TRBV30, the J call TRBJ1-5; a possible D gene is TRBD1 (5 bases). The CDR3 spans 13 residues. V lost 2 bases and J lost 12, with 17 bases in between. The germline V gene encodes CDR1 GTSNPN and CDR2 SVGIG (reference sequence). This chain's CDR3 is CAWSLEGTLGQHF. CDR3 coding DNA: TGTGCCTGGAGTTTGGAGGGGACCCTGGGCCAGCATTTT.

This clone was observed a handful of times. The chain joins TRBV29-1 to TRBJ2-3; D unresolved. CDR1 and CDR2 from the germline V gene are SQVTM and ANQGSEA. The CDR3 extends over 12 amino acids. Trimming left V 5 bases short and J 2 bases short, with 8 bases between. The CDR3 spells CSVMENTDTQYF. For the CDR3, the DNA is TGCAGCGTTATGGAGAACACAGATACGCAGTATTTT.

This clone was observed a handful of times. The CDR3 DNA follows: TGTGCCAGCAGCCCTAGCGGGAGTGCTTCCGAGCAGTACTTC. Amino acid sequence: CASSPSGSASEQYF. The chain recombines TRBV7-9 with TRBJ2-7; 10 bases align to TRBD2. CDR1 SEHNR and CDR2 FQNEAQ come from the germline V gene (reference sequence). The CDR3 length is 14 residues. Trimming took 5 bases from V and 6 from J; bases not matched to a gene: 7.

V usage is TRBV28 and J usage is TRBJ1-2, with 8 bases fitting TRBD1. Germline CDR1 and CDR2: MDHEN and SYDVKM. The CDR3 totals 14 residues. The trim removed 5 bases at V and 5 bases at J, leaving 7 bases unmatched. The CDR3: CASSPKGQDYGYTF. The CDR3 coding sequence is TGTGCCAGCAGTCCTAAGGGACAGGATTATGGCTACACCTTC.

The rearrangement joins TRBV29-1 to TRBJ2-1, with D unresolved. Deletions cut 3 bases from V and 1 base from J, with 4 bases between. The CDR3 extends over 12 amino acids. Germline values: CDR1 SQVTM, CDR2 ANQGSEA. CDR3 sequence: CSVEQSYNEQFF. In DNA form, the CDR3 reads TGCAGCGTTGAGCAGTCCTACAATGAGCAGTTCTTC.

The chain is built from TRBV7-8 and TRBJ2-3; 8 bases are a match to TRBD2. Germline trimming cut 5 bases from V and 2 bases from J; bases unmatched to any gene: 6. This CDR3 region has 15 residues. Germline V gene lookup returns CDR1 SGHVS and CDR2 FQNEAQ. This CDR3 is CASSQSGSVTDTQYF. The CDR3 bases are TGTGCCAGCAGCCAAAGCGGGAGCGTCACAGATACGCAGTATTTT.

This sequence joins TRBV27 and TRBJ2-7; D is perhaps TRBD1 (6 bases). The CDR3 length is 14 residues. The germline V gene encodes CDR1 MNHEY and CDR2 SMNVEV (reference sequence). The germline V and J ends were trimmed by 2 bases and 4 bases, with 12 bases remaining between them. CDR3 sequence (DNA): TGTGCCAGCAGTTTAAGGACAGCAACTTACGAGCAGTACTTC. Encoded protein: CASSLRTATYEQYF.

This clone was counted only a few times. The chain links TRBV7-3 to TRBJ2-1; TRBD2 aligns across 14 bases. The CDR3 extends over 16 amino acids. After removal of 1 base from V and 5 bases from J, the junction contained 1 base not matched to a gene. Germline V gene sequence: CDR1 SGHTA, CDR2 FQGTGA. The CDR3 DNA reads TGTGCCAGCAGCTTAAGGACTAGCGGGAGGAACAATGAGCAGTTCTTC. This sequence encodes CASSLRTSGRNNEQFF.

The sample holds a few counts of this clone. The same CDR3 arises from other DNA sequences in this sample as well. This chain connects TRBV30 to TRBJ1-5; possibly TRBD1 for D (6 bases). Germline V lookup: CDR1 GTSNPN, CDR2 SVGIG (reference sequence). The germline V and J ends were trimmed by 3 bases and 5 bases, with 11 bases remaining between them. This CDR3 contains 13 residues. This CDR3 is CAWSRTEYQPQHF. CDR3 bases: TGTGCCTGGAGCCGGACAGAATATCAGCCCCAGCATTTT. Full variable domain (rest looked up from reference TRBV30 and TRBJ1-5): SQTIHQWPATLVQPVGSPLSLECTVEGTSNPNLYWYRQAAGRGLQLLFYSVGIGQISSEVPQNLSASRPQDRQFILSSKKLLLSDSGFYLCAWSRTEYQPQHFGDGTRLSIL.

The rearrangement uses TRBV27 and TRBJ2-5; 8 bases map to TRBD2. The CDR3 is 14 amino acids. Germline trimming cut 8 bases from V and 3 bases from J; bases unmatched to any gene: 8. From germline, CDR1 is MNHEY and CDR2 SMNVEV (reference sequence). Here the CDR3 DNA reads TGTGCCAGCCCTAGCGGGCCTTGGAAAGAGACCCAGTACTTC. The encoded protein is CASPSGPWKETQYF.

The rearrangement uses TRBV28 and TRBJ1-2; 9 bases map to TRBD1. The CDR3 extends over 14 amino acids. The ends lost 6 bases at V and 1 base at J; junction bases unmatched: 3. The germline CDR1 and CDR2 sequences are MDHEN and SYDVKM. This CDR3 is CASRRDRDNYGYTF. In DNA form, the CDR3 reads TGTGCCAGCAGGCGGGACAGGGATAACTATGGCTACACCTTC.

This chain links TRBV15 with TRBJ1-2; D remains ambiguous. The CDR3 has 13 residues. V lost 0 bases to trimming and J lost 7 bases, with 9 bases between them. Germline V gives CDR1 LNHNV, CDR2 YYDKDF (reference sequence). As DNA, the CDR3 is TGTGCCACCAGCAGAGACCACACGCTTGGCTACACCTTC. It specifies CATSRDHTLGYTF.

V gene TRBV30 combines with J gene TRBJ2-3; 9 bases align to TRBD2. The junction had 5 bases not matched to a gene; V was cut back by 2 bases and J by 2 bases. Germline V lookup: CDR1 GTSNPN, CDR2 SVGIG (reference sequence). This CDR3 contains 15 residues. Here the CDR3 reads CAWSIAGDTTDTQYF. The CDR3 region has the DNA TGTGCCTGGAGTATAGCGGGAGATACCACAGATACGCAGTATTTT.

This rearrangement joins TRBV19 to TRBJ2-7; D possibly corresponds to TRBD1 (6 bases). Germline CDR1 reads LNHDA; CDR2 reads SQIVND (reference sequence). V gave up 6 bases and J gave up 2 bases, with 8 bases separating them. This CDR3 has 12 amino acids. The CDR3 loop is CASSTGPYEQYF. The DNA for the CDR3 is TGTGCCAGTAGCACAGGGCCCTACGAGCAGTACTTC.